The source of this T cell receptor beta chain is a study of shared clonotypes between healthy human individuals (dated by TCRdb to 2018 to 2020). About the investigation overall: A few men and a couple of women, aged 18 to 49 years, made up the cohort. To increase sequencing depth and limit assay-specific biases, TCR repertoire library preparation and sequencing were carried out by different laboratories using diverse techniques. Blood TCR repertoires of a handful of healthy adults were deeply sequenced to estimate repertoire size and the extent of clonotype sharing between individuals. Each donor's leukapheresis produced roughly between roughly 0.85 and 9.5 billion PBMCs. Summary of the overall study and its limitations: Only blood was sampled, and tissue TCR repertoires likely differ from those in blood. Because the study included a small number of donors, the genetic and exposure-history diversity represented was limited. Based on pairwise subsampling, the degree of clonotype sharing among donors was expected to be affected by sequencing depth.

The donors were healthy, HIV-negative adults who had no recently reported acute infections or vaccinations. Every donor was a Caucasian adult living in Nashville, Tennessee, USA. In the unsorted samples, roughly 90 million PBMCs were counted, and genomic DNA was extracted using the QIAamp DNA Blood Mini kit. Blood was collected by leukapheresis, and PBMCs were isolated by Ficoll-Histopaque density gradient centrifugation and then cryopreserved in liquid nitrogen vapor phase. Using the deep immunoSEQ assay, multiplex PCR amplified TCR CDR3 regions from genomic DNA. For each cell subset, the extracted genomic DNA was distributed evenly across all wells of several immunoSEQ 96-well plates, and each plate served as one replicate. For unsorted PBMC, approximately 310 ng genomic DNA, equal to about 30,000 T cell genomes, was loaded into each replicate PCR. Ten immunoSEQ deep assay plates were used to sequence the unsorted PBMC genomic DNA. The purified libraries were quantified using a Qubit 3.0 fluorometer, sized with a Bioanalyzer 2100, and then quantified again using the KAPA Library Quantification kit. Every immunoSEQ 96-well plate was sequenced on a separate single-read 150-cycle Illumina NextSeq 550 flow cell. As for the authors' bioinformatics: Because only junctional sequences without quality scores were contained in the immunoSEQ output, filtering matching that applied to full-length reads could not be performed. To assign V/J genes and CDR3, sequences were annotated against IMGT germline references using PyIR, a Python wrapper for IgBLAST v1.9. Reads with weak V/J assignments (E-value above 1e-6), missing CDR3, stop codons, out-of-frame junctions, or ambiguous translated residues were removed. V3J clonotypes were defined as sequences sharing the same inferred V gene, J gene, and CDR3 amino acid sequence. To compute the percentage overlap between repertoires, the number of shared unique clonotypes was divided by the size of the smaller repertoire. Richness of each repertoire was evaluated using RTK rarefaction, the Chao1 estimator, and Recon v2.1 estimates of unobserved clonotypes. TCRdb's version of the immuneACCESS table is confined to in-frame rearrangements and falls short of the full clone set. An unresolved V gene accounts for under half of the shortfall where checked; the remainder is of unknown origin. V, J and clone size reflect that table, while D and trimming were determined from the DNA. Present in this sample are about 470,000 clones, roughly 77% of which were seen just once. Of the sample, less than 15% is held by the ten largest clones.

The germline V and J ends show losses of 0 bases and 5 bases respectively, and no gene match explains 3 bases of the junction. Inclusive of the bounding cysteine and phenylalanine, the CDR3 is 15 residues long. The read is trimmed to its CDR3 DNA, 45 bases read in frame from base 1. The germline V gene specifies SGHRS as CDR1 and YFSETQ as CDR2. Comments on this clone: Its binding antigen is unknown. No qualities accompany the bases; no much larger clone lies one base away.

This TCR came from a woman aged 40 to 50 in good health. Some clones in this sample may be carry-over from other donors' samples. Recombination joined TRBV5-1 with TRBJ2-1, with TRBD2 identical over 9 junction bases. The sample taken for sequencing was PBMCs. The CDR3 is CASSLVAGGDNEQFF. The DNA is TGCGCCAGCAGCTTGGTTGCGGGAGGGGACAATGAGCAGTTCTTC.